A single sample is the source of the 28 T cell receptor beta chains below, sequenced in a study of T cell clonality in common variable immunodeficiency. Antigens of these TCRs are unknown. Study observations and caveats: In common variable immunodeficiency, TCR beta chains reportedly carried fewer deletions and N-nucleotide insertions.

Here immunoSEQ multiplex PCR was the method, and the copy in TCRdb shows in-frame clones only, minus some. Observed in the sample are more than 30,000 clones, none of them singletons. Sequencing used peripheral blood mononuclear cells. These receptors were taken from a human donor with common variable immunodeficiency.

In this sample, this clone is medium-sized. The read falls 3 residues short of the CDR3 end, and the missing part is taken from the germline J gene. V is TRBV9 and J is TRBJ2-3, with 9 bases fitting TRBD2. The V gene end was trimmed by 3 bases and the J gene end by 0 bases; junction bases not matched to a gene: 5. Germline loops: CDR1 SGDLS, CDR2 YYNGEE. The CDR3 length is 16 residues. Incomplete CDR3 DNA: TGTGCCAGCAGCGCCCTAGCGGGGAGTAGCACAGATACG. Translating it yields CASSALAGSSTDT. The CDR3, in full, reads CASSALAGSSTDTQYF. Full variable domain (remainder filled in from reference TRBV9 and TRBJ2-3): DSGVTQTPKHLITATGQRVTLRCSPRSGDLSVYWYQQSLDQGLQFLIQYYNGEERAKGNILERFSAQQFPDLHSELNLSSLELGDSALYFCASSALAGSSTDTQYFGPGTRLTVL.

Ten or more counts support this clone. CDR3 loop: CASSVARGHWDEQFF. The CDR3 bases that were read are TGTGCCAGCAGCGTAGCCAGGGGGCATTGGGATGAG. The chain couples TRBV9 to TRBJ2-1; 8 positions agree with TRBD1. The read gets to within 3 residues of the CDR3 end, and the germline J gene fills in the rest. The CDR3 runs to 15 residues. V was pared by 0 bases and J by 8 bases, with 7 bases of the junction left unmatched. CDR1 is SGDLS, CDR2 YYNGEE, per germline.

In its sample, this clone was seen a few times. Coverage ceases 3 residues before the CDR3 finishes, and the germline J gene fills in the end. The chain links TRBV6-1 to TRBJ2-7; 10 bases are shared with TRBD2. V was clipped by 4 bases and J by 1 base; unmatched bases: 4. The CDR3 sequence is 15 residues long. Looked up from germline, CDR1 is MNHNS and CDR2 is SASEGT. The CDR3 bases that were read are TGTGCCAGCAGTGGGGGACTAGCGATGTCCTACGAG. Amino acids: CASSGGLAMSYE. The full CDR3 protein is CASSGGLAMSYEQYF.

A note on this clone: The read gets to within 3 residues of the CDR3 end, and the germline J gene fills in the rest. The chain combines TRBV7-3 with TRBJ2-7, with D possibly TRBD2 on 6 matching bases. CDR1 and CDR2 from the germline V gene are SGHTA and FQGTGA. This CDR3 region has 12 residues. The V end lost 5 bases, the J end lost 5 bases, and 10 bases lay between the germline ends. Here the CDR3 reads CASSLGGHEQYF. The DNA read from the CDR3 is TGTGCCAGCAGCCTGGGGGGTCACGAG.

For this clone: The sequenced fragment ends 3 residues before the CDR3 boundary, so the rest is inferred from the germline J gene. The V call is TRBV18, the J call TRBJ2-7, with D tentatively TRBD2 (6 bases). The germline V gene encodes CDR1 KGHSH and CDR2 LQKENI. Between the trimmed V and J ends, which lost 5 bases and 3 bases, there was a span of 23 bases. This CDR3 contains 17 residues. The CDR3 region is CASSVLLPGTYNYEQYF. CDR3 bases read: TGTGCCAGCTCAGTTCTTCTACCCGGGACTTACAACTACGAG.

This clone was detected ten times or more. The CDR3 extends 3 residues past the end of the read, so its final part is completed from the germline J gene. V gene TRBV5-1 combines with J gene TRBJ2-3, with 7 bases identical to TRBD1. This CDR3 region has 16 residues. Germline V gene lookup returns CDR1 SGHRS and CDR2 YFSETQ. V was pared by 0 bases and J by 1 base, with 5 bases of the junction left unmatched. CDR3 residues: CASSLEGASGTDTQYF. The CDR3 bases that were read are TGCGCCAGCAGCTTGGAGGGGGCATCCGGCACAGATACG.

This clone was observed at least ten times. The read ends 3 residues before the CDR3 terminus; that terminus is restored from the germline J gene. The chain links TRBV20-1 to TRBJ2-2; 11 bases map to TRBD1. V lost 6 bases to trimming and J lost 4 bases; unmatched junction nucleotides: 7. The CDR3 has 15 amino acids. CDR1 and CDR2 from the germline V gene are DFQATT and SNEGSKA (reference sequence). Partial CDR3 DNA: TGCAGTGCAAAGGCCGGGACAGGGGGCACCGGGGAG. Amino acid sequence: CSAKAGTGGTGE. The full CDR3 reads CSAKAGTGGTGELFF.

Ten or more counts support this clone. Sequencing ends 3 residues short of the CDR3 end; the germline J gene provides the rest. J is TRBJ2-1 and V is TRBV9; TRBD2 matches 8 bases. The CDR3 loop spans 15 amino acids. J gave up 9 bases and V 2 bases, and 10 bases lay outside the gene matches. From germline, CDR1 is SGDLS and CDR2 YYNGEE. CDR3 DNA, as far as it was read: TGTGCCAGCAGCGTCTCGGGACTAGTGGATTTTGAG. This codes for CASSVSGLVDFE. The entire CDR3 protein is CASSVSGLVDFEQFF.

A word on this clone: The DNA ends 3 residues before the CDR3 does, and the rest of the CDR3 is filled in from the germline J gene. The V call is TRBV2, the J call TRBJ2-3, with TRBD1 matching over 9 bases. V gave up 5 bases and J gave up 6 bases; unmatched junction bases: 18. The CDR3 is 18 residues long. Germline assignment: CDR1 SNHLY and CDR2 FYNNEI. This CDR3 is CASSRFPGTGLSTDTQYF. CDR3 DNA, as far as it was read: TGTGCCAGCAGTCGTTTCCCCGGGACAGGGTTATCCACGGATACG.

This clone has a handful of counts. The read terminates 3 residues before the CDR3 end, so the remaining end is supplied by the germline J gene. The rearrangement uses TRBV30 and TRBJ1-4; tentatively, D is TRBD1 (5 bases). This CDR3 has 11 amino acids. The germline gives CDR1 GTSNPN, CDR2 SVGIG (reference sequence). The sequenced part of the CDR3 DNA is TGTGCCTGGAGTTCGGGGGGGAAA. Protein sequence: CAWSSGGK. In full, the CDR3 is CAWSSGGKLFF. Complete variable domain (other parts from reference TRBV30 and TRBJ1-4): SQTIHQWPATLVQPVGSPLSLECTVEGTSNPNLYWYRQAAGRGLQLLFYSVGIGQISSEVPQNLSASRPQDRQFILSSKKLLLSDSGFYLCAWSSGGKLFFGSGTQLSVL.

This clone was seen many times. The read falls 3 residues short of the CDR3 end, and the missing part is taken from the germline J gene. The chain employs TRBV29-1 and TRBJ1-3; D remains ambiguous. This CDR3 contains 12 residues. The V gene's germline CDR1 is SQVTM and CDR2 ANQGSEA. The V gene lost 5 bases and the J gene lost 0 bases, with 5 bases spanning the gap. The sequenced part of the CDR3 DNA is TGCAGCGTTCGTAGCTCTGGAAACACC. Translating it yields CSVRSSGNT. The CDR3 as a whole reads CSVRSSGNTIYF.

This clone is classed as medium-sized. The CDR3 end falls 3 residues outside the read, so it is completed with the germline J gene. V usage is TRBV11-3 and J usage is TRBJ1-2; no firm D call. The CDR3 loop spans 12 amino acids. The germline V gene has CDR1 SGHNT and CDR2 YENEEA. V shed 0 bases and J shed 5 bases, with 4 bases lying between them. The sequenced part of the CDR3 DNA is TGTGCCAGCAGCTTAGACCGTTATGGC. The encoded protein is CASSLDRYG. The whole CDR3 protein is CASSLDRYGYTF.

This clone has at least ten counts. The CDR3: CASSPRDRNREVSEQFF. The DNA read from the CDR3 is TGTGCCAGCTCACCACGGGATAGGAACAGGGAGGTCAGTGAG. This chain connects TRBV18 to TRBJ2-1; D might be TRBD1 or TRBD2, each matching 6 bases. The read falls 3 residues short of the CDR3 end, and the missing part is taken from the germline J gene. Germline CDR1 reads KGHSH; CDR2 reads LQKENI. V shed 1 base and J shed 9 bases, with 22 bases lying between them. The CDR3 loop spans 17 amino acids.

This clone has only a few counts. Partial CDR3 DNA: TGTGCCAGCAGTCCACAGGGGAGGAATGGC. This codes for CASSPQGRNG. The whole CDR3 sequence is CASSPQGRNGYTF. This chain links TRBV6-2 or TRBV6-3 with TRBJ1-2; 7 bases match TRBD1. The read ends 3 residues early relative to the CDR3; the germline J gene fills the gap. Germline V lookup: CDR1 MNHEY, CDR2 SVGEGT. J was trimmed by 6 bases and V by 5 bases; bases with no gene match: 6. The CDR3 is 13 amino acids.

CDR3 bases read: TGTGCCAGCAGCCCTAATAGGGCCCAGGGTGAG. Protein: CASSPNRAQGE. The entire CDR3 sequence reads CASSPNRAQGEQFF. The rearrangement joins TRBV11-2 to TRBJ2-1; D is possibly TRBD1 (5 bases). The read ends 3 residues shy of where the CDR3 ends; the end is completed using the germline J gene. Trimming removed 5 bases from V and 9 bases from J, with 17 bases in between. CDR1 and CDR2 (germline): SGHAT, FQNNGV. The CDR3 is made up of 14 amino acids.

As to this clone: The read ends 3 residues before the CDR3 terminus; that terminus is restored from the germline J gene. The chain employs TRBV7-2 and TRBJ2-5; D gene unclear. V shed 3 bases and J shed 2 bases, with 7 bases lying between them. CDR1 is SGHTA and CDR2 is FQGNSA in the germline V gene. CDR3 length: 13 residues. The sequenced CDR3 bases are TGTGCCAGCAGCTTTTTCCGGCAAGAGACC. It encodes CASSFFRQET. The CDR3, in full, reads CASSFFRQETQYF.

Remarks on this clone: The junction and the germline gene differ at one end; a read error may be behind it. The CDR3 end falls 3 residues outside the read, so it is completed with the germline J gene. The chain combines TRBV2 with TRBJ2-6, with D possibly TRBD1 on 5 matching bases. Germline V gene data show CDR1 as SNHLY and CDR2 as FYNNEI. The CDR3 is 17 amino acids. The CDR3 bases that were read are TGTGCCAGCAGTGAGGGCCACGTCGACTCTGGGGCCACCGTC. Translation gives CASSEGHVDSGATV. The whole CDR3 region reads CASSEGHVDSGATVLTF. Using reference TRBV2 and TRBJ2-6 for the parts outside the CDR3, the full variable domain is EPEVTQTPSHQVTQMGQEVILRCVPISNHLYFYWYRQILGQKVEFLVSFYNNEISEKSEIFDDQFSVERPDGSNFTLKIRSTKLEDSAMYFCASSEGHVDSGATVLTFGAGSRLTVL.

This clone appeared many times. Read sequence stops 3 residues before the CDR3 end, and the germline J gene provides the missing end. The genes are TRBV10-3 and TRBJ2-3; no firm D call. This CDR3 is 13 amino acids long. From germline, CDR1 is ENHRY and CDR2 SYGVKD. V lost 3 bases, J lost 3 bases, and 7 bases lay in between. Here the CDR3 reads CAISDKVTDTQYF. The part of the CDR3 DNA that was read is TGTGCCATCAGTGATAAGGTGACAGATACG.

Of note for this clone: The read terminates 3 residues before the CDR3 end, so the remaining end is supplied by the germline J gene. The V and J genes are TRBV19 and TRBJ2-5; 7 bases fit TRBD1. Trimming took 4 bases from V and 4 from J; bases not matched to a gene: 9. In germline, CDR1 is LNHDA, CDR2 SQIVND (reference sequence). CDR3 length: 15 amino acids. The CDR3 region is CASSKPRDRGETQYF. The sequenced CDR3 bases are TGTGCCAGTAGTAAGCCCCGGGACAGAGGAGAGACC.

In its sample, this clone was seen a few times. Read sequence stops 3 residues before the CDR3 end, and the germline J gene provides the missing end. The chain combines TRBV19 with TRBJ2-1, with D possibly TRBD1 on 5 matching bases. Germline lookup yields CDR1 LNHDA and CDR2 SQIVND (reference sequence). Trimming stripped 6 bases from V and 8 bases from J, with 17 bases between. The CDR3 extends over 14 amino acids. Partial CDR3 DNA: TGTGCCAGTAGCCCCGCCGACAGTTGGTATGAG. Translation gives CASSPADSWYE. The whole CDR3 sequence is CASSPADSWYEQFF.

This clone has ten or more counts. The read terminates 3 residues before the CDR3 end, so the remaining end is supplied by the germline J gene. This chain connects TRBV5-4 to TRBJ2-7; D may be TRBD1 (5 bases). Germline lookup yields CDR1 SGHNT and CDR2 YYREEE (reference sequence). This CDR3 region has 14 residues. Trimming took off 5 bases at V and 0 bases at J, with 12 bases between the two ends. The CDR3 protein is CASSTGDSSYEQYF. Partial CDR3 DNA: TGTGCCAGCAGTACAGGAGACAGCTCCTACGAG.

This clone turned up a few times. The CDR3 bases that were read are TGTGCCAGCAGTAAACCCAAGGGTGGGTTGGAGGGCAAAAACATT. Translated, it gives CASSKPKGGLEGKNI. The whole CDR3 region reads CASSKPKGGLEGKNIQYF. The chain is built from TRBV2 and TRBJ2-4, with a possible D match to TRBD2 (6 bases). Read sequence stops 3 residues before the CDR3 end, and the germline J gene provides the missing end. Trimming removed 5 bases from V and 3 bases from J, with 23 bases in between. The CDR3 covers 18 residues. Germline CDR1 and CDR2: SNHLY and FYNNEI.

This clone has more than one count but fewer than ten. Sequencing ends 3 residues short of the CDR3 end; the germline J gene provides the rest. V usage is TRBV7-2 and J usage is TRBJ2-2, with TRBD1 matching over 11 bases. The CDR3 is 15 amino acids. Per germline, CDR1 SGHTA and CDR2 FQGNSA. J lost 7 bases, V lost 5 bases, and 6 bases had no gene match. The CDR3 spells CASSPRDRGVGELFF. The DNA read from the CDR3 is TGTGCCAGCAGCCCAAGGGACAGGGGGGTCGGGGAG.

Concerning this clone: At one boundary the junction diverges from the germline segment, which might be a read error. The read halts 3 residues ahead of the CDR3 end, with the missing end drawn from the germline J gene. The V gene is TRBV7-9, the J gene TRBJ2-7; D is unresolved. There are 12 residues in the CDR3. Looked up from germline, CDR1 is SEHNR and CDR2 is FQNEAQ (reference sequence). Incomplete CDR3 DNA: TGTTCCAGCAGGCGCGTAGCCTACGAG. Protein product: CSSRRVAYE. The whole CDR3 is CSSRRVAYEQYF.

This clone was observed at least ten times. Sequencing ends 3 residues short of the CDR3 end; the germline J gene provides the rest. The J gene is TRBJ1-1, the V gene TRBV7-2; 8 positions agree with TRBD1. This CDR3 contains 14 residues. V lost 5 bases, J lost 5 bases, and 7 bases stayed unmatched. Germline lookup yields CDR1 SGHTA and CDR2 FQGNSA. CDR3 DNA, as far as it was read: TGTGCCAGCAGCCCCAGACAGGGGTGGACTGAA. Its protein product is CASSPRQGWTE. The full CDR3 protein is CASSPRQGWTEAFF.

This clone was seen many times. The missing CDR3 end, 3 residues past where the read stops, is filled in from the germline J gene. The rearrangement joins TRBV11-2 to TRBJ1-4, with TRBD1 matching over 9 bases. V trimming: 7 bases; J trimming: 7 bases; junction bases outside the gene matches: 7. Germline CDR1 and CDR2: SGHAT and FQNNGV. The CDR3 extends over 14 amino acids. The CDR3 DNA, read in part, is TGTGCCAGCATGCTCGGGACAGGGTTTGAAAAA. Its protein is CASMLGTGFEK. The whole CDR3 protein reads CASMLGTGFEKLFF.

The CDR3 loop reads CASSRASNQPQHF. CDR3 DNA (partial): TGTGCCAGCAGTAGGGCTAGCAATCAGCCC. The chain joins TRBV6-4 to TRBJ1-5, with D hard to call. The read gets to within 3 residues of the CDR3 end, and the germline J gene fills in the rest. Germline V gene data show CDR1 as MRHNA and CDR2 as SNTAGT. The CDR3 has 13 residues. V lost 5 bases to trimming and J lost 0 bases, with 5 bases between them.

The covered CDR3 bases are TGTGCCAGCAGCTCCCCAAGACTAGCTGGATACGAG. Translating it yields CASSSPRLAGYE. The complete CDR3 protein is CASSSPRLAGYEQYF. The chain combines TRBV7-8 with TRBJ2-7; 7 nucleotides agree with TRBD2. The read terminates 3 residues ahead of where the CDR3 ends, so the germline J gene completes it. Germline V gene lookup returns CDR1 SGHVS and CDR2 FQNEAQ. The CDR3 spans 15 residues. The V and J ends lost 4 bases and 4 bases, in that order; junction bases with no gene match: 10.